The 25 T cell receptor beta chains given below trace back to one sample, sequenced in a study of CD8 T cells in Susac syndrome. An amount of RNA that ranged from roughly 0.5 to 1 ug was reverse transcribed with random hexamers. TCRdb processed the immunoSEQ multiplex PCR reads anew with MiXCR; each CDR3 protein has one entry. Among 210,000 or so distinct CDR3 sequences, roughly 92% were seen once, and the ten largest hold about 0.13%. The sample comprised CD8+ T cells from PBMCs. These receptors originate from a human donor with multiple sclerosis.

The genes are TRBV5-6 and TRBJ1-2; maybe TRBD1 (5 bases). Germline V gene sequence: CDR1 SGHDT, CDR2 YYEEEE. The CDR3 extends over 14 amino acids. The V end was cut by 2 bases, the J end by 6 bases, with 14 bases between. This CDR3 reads CASSLIRVGDGYTF. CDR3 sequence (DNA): TGTGCCAGCAGCTTAATCAGGGTCGGGGATGGCTACACCTTC. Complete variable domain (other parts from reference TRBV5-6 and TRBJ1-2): DAGVTQSPTHLIKTRGQQVTLRCSPKSGHDTVSWYQQALGQGPQFIFQYYEEEERQRGNFPDRFSGHQFPNYSSELNVNALLLGDSALYLCASSLIRVGDGYTFGSGTRLTVV.

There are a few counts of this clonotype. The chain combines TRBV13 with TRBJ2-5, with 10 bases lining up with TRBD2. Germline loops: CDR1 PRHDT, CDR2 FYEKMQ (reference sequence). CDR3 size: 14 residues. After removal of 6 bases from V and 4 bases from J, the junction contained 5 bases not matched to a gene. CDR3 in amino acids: CASSSRLAGETQYF. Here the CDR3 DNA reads TGTGCCAGCAGTTCTAGACTAGCGGGAGAGACCCAGTACTTC.

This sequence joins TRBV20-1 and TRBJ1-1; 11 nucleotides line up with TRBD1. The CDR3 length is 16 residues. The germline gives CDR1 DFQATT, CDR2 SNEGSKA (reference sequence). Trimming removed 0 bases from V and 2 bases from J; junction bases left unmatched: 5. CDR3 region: CSARDRDRGYNTEAFF. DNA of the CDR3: TGCAGTGCTAGAGACCGGGACAGGGGGTACAACACTGAAGCTTTCTTT.

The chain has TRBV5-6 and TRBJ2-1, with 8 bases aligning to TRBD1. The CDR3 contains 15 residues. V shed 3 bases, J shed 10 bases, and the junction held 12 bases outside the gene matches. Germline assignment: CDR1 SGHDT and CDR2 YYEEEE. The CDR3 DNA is TGTGCCAGCAGCTCCCGGACAGGGACTTTTTTAGAGCAGTTCTTC. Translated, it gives CASSSRTGTFLEQFF.

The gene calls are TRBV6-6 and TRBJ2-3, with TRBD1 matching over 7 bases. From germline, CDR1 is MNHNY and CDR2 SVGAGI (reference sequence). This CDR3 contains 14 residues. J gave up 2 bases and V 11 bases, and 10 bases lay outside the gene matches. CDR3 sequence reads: CAGSRQGDTDTQYF. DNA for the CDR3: TGTGCCGGCTCCCGACAGGGAGACACAGATACGCAGTATTTT.

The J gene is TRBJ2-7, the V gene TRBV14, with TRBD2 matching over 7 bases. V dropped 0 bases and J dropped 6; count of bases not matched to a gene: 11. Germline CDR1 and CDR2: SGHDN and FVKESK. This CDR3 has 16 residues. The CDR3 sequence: CASSQDRWSGMGEQYF. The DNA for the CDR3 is TGTGCCAGCAGCCAAGATCGGTGGAGCGGGATGGGCGAGCAGTACTTC.

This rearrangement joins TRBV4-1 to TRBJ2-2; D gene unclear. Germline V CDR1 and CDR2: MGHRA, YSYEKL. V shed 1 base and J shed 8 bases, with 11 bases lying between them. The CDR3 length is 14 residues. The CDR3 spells CASSQVYKGGELFF. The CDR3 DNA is TGCGCCAGCAGCCAAGTATACAAGGGAGGGGAGCTGTTTTTT.

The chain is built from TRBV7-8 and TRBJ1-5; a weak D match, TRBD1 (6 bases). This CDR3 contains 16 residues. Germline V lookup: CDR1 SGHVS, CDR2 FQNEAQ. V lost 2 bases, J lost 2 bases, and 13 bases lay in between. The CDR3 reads CASSLQPGEGNQPQHF. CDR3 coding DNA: TGTGCCAGCAGCTTACAACCAGGGGAGGGCAATCAGCCCCAGCATTTT.

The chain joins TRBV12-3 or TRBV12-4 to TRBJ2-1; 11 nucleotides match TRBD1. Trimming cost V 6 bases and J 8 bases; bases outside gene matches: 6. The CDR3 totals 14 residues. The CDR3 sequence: CASSWGQGDHEQFF. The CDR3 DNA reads TGTGCCAGCAGCTGGGGACAGGGGGATCATGAGCAGTTCTTC.

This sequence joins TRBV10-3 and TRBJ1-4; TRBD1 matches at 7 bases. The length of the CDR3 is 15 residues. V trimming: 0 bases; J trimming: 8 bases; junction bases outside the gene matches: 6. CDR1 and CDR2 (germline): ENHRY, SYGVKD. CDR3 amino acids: CAISESGQDGEKLFF. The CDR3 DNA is TGTGCCATCAGTGAGTCTGGACAGGATGGGGAAAAACTGTTTTTT.

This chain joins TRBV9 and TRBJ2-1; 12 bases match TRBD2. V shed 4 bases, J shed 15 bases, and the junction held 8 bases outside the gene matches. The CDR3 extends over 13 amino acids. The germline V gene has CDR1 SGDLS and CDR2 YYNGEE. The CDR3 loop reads CASSRTSGNILFF. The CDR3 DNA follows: TGTGCCAGCAGCCGGACTAGCGGGAACATCCTGTTCTTC. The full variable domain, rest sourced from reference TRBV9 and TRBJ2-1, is DSGVTQTPKHLITATGQRVTLRCSPRSGDLSVYWYQQSLDQGLQFLIQYYNGEERAKGNILERFSAQQFPDLHSELNLSSLELGDSALYFCASSRTSGNILFFGPGTRLTVL.

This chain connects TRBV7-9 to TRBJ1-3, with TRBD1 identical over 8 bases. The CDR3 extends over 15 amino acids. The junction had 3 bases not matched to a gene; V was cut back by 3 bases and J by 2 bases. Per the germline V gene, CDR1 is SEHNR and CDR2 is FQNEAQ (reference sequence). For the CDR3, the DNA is TGTGCCAGCAGCTTTTGGACAGGGACTGGAAACACCATATATTTT. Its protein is CASSFWTGTGNTIYF. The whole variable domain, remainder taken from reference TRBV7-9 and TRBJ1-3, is DTGVSQNPRHKITKRGQNVTFRCDPISEHNRLYWYRQTLGQGPEFLTYFQNEAQLEKSRLLSDRFSAERPKGSFSTLEIQRTEQGDSAMYLCASSFWTGTGNTIYFGEGSWLTVV.

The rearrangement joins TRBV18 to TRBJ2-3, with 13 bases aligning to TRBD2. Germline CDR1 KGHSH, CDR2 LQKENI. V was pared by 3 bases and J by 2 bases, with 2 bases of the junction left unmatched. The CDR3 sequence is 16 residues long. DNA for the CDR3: TGTGCCAGCTCACCCGGGACTAGCGGGATCACAGATACGCAGTATTTT. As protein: CASSPGTSGITDTQYF.

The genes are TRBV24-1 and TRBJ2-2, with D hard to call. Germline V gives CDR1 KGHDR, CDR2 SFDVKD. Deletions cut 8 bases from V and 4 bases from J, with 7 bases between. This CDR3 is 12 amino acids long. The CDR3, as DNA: TGTGCCACCACCAAGGGCACCGGGGAGCTGTTTTTT. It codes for CATTKGTGELFF.

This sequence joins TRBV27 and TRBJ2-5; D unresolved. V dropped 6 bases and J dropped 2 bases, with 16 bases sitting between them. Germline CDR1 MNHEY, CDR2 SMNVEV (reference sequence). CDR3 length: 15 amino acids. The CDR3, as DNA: TGTGCCAGCAGCCCCTCCGTCGTACCACAAGAGACCCAGTACTTC. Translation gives CASSPSVVPQETQYF.

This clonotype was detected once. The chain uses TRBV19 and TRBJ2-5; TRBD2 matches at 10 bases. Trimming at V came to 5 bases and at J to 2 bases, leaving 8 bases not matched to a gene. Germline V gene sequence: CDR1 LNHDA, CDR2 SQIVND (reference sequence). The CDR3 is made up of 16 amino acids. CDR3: CASSAGLAEVQETQYF. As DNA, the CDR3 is TGTGCCAGTAGTGCCGGACTAGCGGAAGTTCAAGAGACCCAGTACTTC.

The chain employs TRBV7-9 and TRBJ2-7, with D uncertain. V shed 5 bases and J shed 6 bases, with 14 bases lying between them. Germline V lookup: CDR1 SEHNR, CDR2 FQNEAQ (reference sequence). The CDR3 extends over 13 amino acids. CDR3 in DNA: TGTGCCAGCAGCCTTTATGGAGCTCCCGAGCAGTACTTC. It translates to CASSLYGAPEQYF.

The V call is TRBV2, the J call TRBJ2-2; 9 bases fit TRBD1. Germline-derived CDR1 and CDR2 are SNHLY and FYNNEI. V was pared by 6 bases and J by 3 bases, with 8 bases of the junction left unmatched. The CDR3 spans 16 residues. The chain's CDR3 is CASSAGQGGYTGELFF. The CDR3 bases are TGTGCCAGCAGCGCGGGACAGGGTGGCTACACCGGGGAGCTGTTTTTT.

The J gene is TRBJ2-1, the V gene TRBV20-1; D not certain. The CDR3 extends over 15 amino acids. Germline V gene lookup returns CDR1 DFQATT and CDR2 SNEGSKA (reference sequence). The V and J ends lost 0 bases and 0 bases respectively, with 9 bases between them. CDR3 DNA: TGCAGTGCTAGAGATTTCGCGAGCTCCTACAATGAGCAGTTCTTC. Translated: CSARDFASSYNEQFF.

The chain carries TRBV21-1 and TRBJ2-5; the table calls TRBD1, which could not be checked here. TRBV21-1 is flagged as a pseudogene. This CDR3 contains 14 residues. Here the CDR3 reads CATPGTGKVETQYF. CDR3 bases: TGTGCCACCCCCGGGACAGGAAAAGTCGAGACCCAGTACTTC.

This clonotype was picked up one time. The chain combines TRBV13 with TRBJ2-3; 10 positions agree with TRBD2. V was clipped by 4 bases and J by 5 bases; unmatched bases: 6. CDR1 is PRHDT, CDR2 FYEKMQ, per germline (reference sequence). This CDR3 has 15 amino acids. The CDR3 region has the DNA TGTGCCAGCAGCTCAGCGGGAGGGCCTTTAGATACGCAGTATTTT. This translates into CASSSAGGPLDTQYF.

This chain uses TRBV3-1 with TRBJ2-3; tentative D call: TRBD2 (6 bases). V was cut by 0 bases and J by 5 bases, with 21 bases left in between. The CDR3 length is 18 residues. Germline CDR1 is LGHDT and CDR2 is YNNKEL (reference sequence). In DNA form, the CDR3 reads TGTGCCAGCAGCCAAGAGGAATGGGGTAGCGGAGGAGAAGATACGCAGTATTTT. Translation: CASSQEEWGSGGEDTQYF.

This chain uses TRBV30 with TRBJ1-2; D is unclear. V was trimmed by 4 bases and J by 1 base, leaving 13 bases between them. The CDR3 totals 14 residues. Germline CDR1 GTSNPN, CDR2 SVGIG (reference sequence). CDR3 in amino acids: CAWMGGSFNYGYTF. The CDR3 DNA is TGTGCCTGGATGGGAGGGAGCTTTAACTATGGCTACACCTTC. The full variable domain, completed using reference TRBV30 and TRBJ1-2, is SQTIHQWPATLVQPVGSPLSLECTVEGTSNPNLYWYRQAAGRGLQLLFYSVGIGQISSEVPQNLSASRPQDRQFILSSKKLLLSDSGFYLCAWMGGSFNYGYTFGSGTRLTVV.

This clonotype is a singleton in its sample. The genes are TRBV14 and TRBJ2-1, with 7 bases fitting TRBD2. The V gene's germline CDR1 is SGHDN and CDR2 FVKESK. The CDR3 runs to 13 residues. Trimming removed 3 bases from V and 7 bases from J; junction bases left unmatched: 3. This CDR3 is CASSHSSGNEQFF. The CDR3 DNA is TGTGCCAGCAGCCACTCTAGCGGTAATGAGCAGTTCTTC.

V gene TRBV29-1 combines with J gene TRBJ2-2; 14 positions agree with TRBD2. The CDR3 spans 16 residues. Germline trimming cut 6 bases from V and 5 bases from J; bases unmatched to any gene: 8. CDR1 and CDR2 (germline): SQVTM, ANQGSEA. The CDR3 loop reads CSVGGTSGGKTGELFF. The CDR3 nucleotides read TGCAGCGTCGGCGGGACTAGCGGGGGAAAAACCGGGGAGCTGTTTTTT.